The source of this T cell receptor (beta chain) is a study of T cell responses to AZD1222 COVID-19 vaccine. Study-wide results and caveats: In a largely white British group with more females than males, clonal diversity was possibly underestimated. Spike-spanning, vaccine-associated CD4 TCRs were dominant at 160-218 and 743-854.

About this clone itself: As yet, its antigen is unknown.

Pooled together were second doses at about 4 or about 12 weeks. Assay used: immunoSEQ multiplex PCR; TCRdb lists only in-frame clones, some missing. The sample comprises 130,000 or so clones, roughly 92% of which are singletons, and roughly 4% rests with the top ten. The starting material was peripheral blood, obtained 28 days after the second AZD1222 dose. This receptor was identified in an adult who received the AZD1222 COVID-19 vaccine.

CDR3 coding DNA: TGTGCCACCAAGGGCGTAATCTACGAGCAGTACTTC. This encodes CATKGVIYEQYF. The chain employs TRBV28 and TRBJ2-7, with no clear D. The CDR3 has 12 residues. Germline CDR1 MDHEN, CDR2 SYDVKM. V was clipped by 10 bases and J by 3 bases, with 13 bases between them.